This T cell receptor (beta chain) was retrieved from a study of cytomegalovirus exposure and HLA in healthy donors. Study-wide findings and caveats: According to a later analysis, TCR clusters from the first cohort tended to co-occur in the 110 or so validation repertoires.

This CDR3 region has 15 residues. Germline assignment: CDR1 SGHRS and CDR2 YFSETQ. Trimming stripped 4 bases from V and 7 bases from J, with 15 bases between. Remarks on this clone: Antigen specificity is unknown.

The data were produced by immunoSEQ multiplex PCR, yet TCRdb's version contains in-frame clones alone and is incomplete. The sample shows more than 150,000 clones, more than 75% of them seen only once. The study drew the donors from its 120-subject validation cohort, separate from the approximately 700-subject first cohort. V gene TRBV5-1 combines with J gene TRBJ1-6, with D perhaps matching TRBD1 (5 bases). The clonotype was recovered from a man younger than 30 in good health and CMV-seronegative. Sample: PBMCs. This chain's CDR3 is CASSTLSDSNSPLHF. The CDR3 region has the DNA TGCGCCAGCAGCACCCTATCTGACAGCAATTCACCCCTCCACTTT.